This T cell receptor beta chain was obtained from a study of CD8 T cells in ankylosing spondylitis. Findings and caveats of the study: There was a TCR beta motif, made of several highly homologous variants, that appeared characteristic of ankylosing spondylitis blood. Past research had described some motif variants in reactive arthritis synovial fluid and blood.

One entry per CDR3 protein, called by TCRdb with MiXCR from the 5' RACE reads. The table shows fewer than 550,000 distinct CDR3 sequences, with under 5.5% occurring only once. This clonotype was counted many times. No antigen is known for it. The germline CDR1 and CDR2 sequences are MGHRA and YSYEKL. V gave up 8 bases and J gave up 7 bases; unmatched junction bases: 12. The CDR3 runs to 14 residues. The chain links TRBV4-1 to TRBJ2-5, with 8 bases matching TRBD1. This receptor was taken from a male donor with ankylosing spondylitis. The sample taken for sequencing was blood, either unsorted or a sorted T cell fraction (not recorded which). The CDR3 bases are TGCGCCAGCGGCTCTCCGACAGGGGAGAGGACCCAGTACTTC. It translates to CASGSPTGERTQYF.